This TCR beta chain comes out of a study of cytomegalovirus exposure and HLA in healthy donors. The junction had 1 base not matched to a gene; V was cut back by 7 bases and J by 4 bases. The length of the CDR3 is 13 residues. Per the germline V gene, CDR1 is MNHEY and CDR2 is SVGAGI. 13 Jbeta primers and 60 Vbeta primers were used for the PCR. Assay used: immunoSEQ multiplex PCR; TCRdb lists only in-frame clones, some missing. This table holds 100,000 to 150,000 clones. Sequences were obtained from PBMCs. The sequence was collected from a woman in her 40s in good health and CMV-seropositive. This chain links TRBV6-5 with TRBJ2-2, with TRBD1 matching 9 bases. The CDR3 protein is CASTQGATGELFF. CDR3 bases: TGTGCCAGCACACAGGGGGCCACCGGGGAGCTGTTTTTT.